A selection of T cell receptor beta chains follows, all from one sample in a study of cytomegalovirus exposure and HLA in healthy donors. The table came from immunoSEQ multiplex PCR; TCRdb's copy has only in-frame clones and leaves some out. The sample records about 180,000 clones, about 75% being singletons. Sequencing was performed on PBMCs. These receptors were taken from a man aged 35-49 years in good health and CMV-seropositive. CDR3s include the opening cysteine and the closing phenylalanine or tryptophan. D genes are given only for firm matches. Some rows mark clone size as missing; the rest say once, few, many or name a class of expanded clone.

D | J | size | V | length | DNA | CDR3
. | TRBJ1-3 | . | TRBV5-1 | 11 | TGCGCCAGCACCAATGCGAACACCATATATTTT | CASTNANTIYF
TRBD1 | TRBJ2-7 | few | TRBV2 | 15 | TGTGCCAGCAGTGCCCTCGGACAGGGGTTATACGAGCAGTACTTC | CASSALGQGLYEQYF
. | TRBJ1-1 | . | TRBV29-1 | 11 | TGCAGCGTCGACTCCTACACTGAAGCTTTCTTT | CSVDSYTEAFF
TRBD2 | TRBJ2-5 | . | TRBV11-3 | 15 | TGTGCCAGCAGCTTTAGCGGGAGGGCCAGAGAGACCCAGTACTTC | CASSFSGRARETQYF
. | TRBJ2-1 | . | TRBV9 | 16 | TGTGCCAGCAGTGACCAGGAGGGCGGCATCTACAATGAGCAGTTCTTC | CASSDQEGGIYNEQFF
TRBD2 | TRBJ2-1 | . | TRBV5-1 | 17 | TGCGCCAGCAGCCGGGGACTAGCGGGCAGCTCCTACAATGAGCAGTTCTTC | CASSRGLAGSSYNEQFF
TRBD2 | TRBJ2-7 | . | TRBV19 | 17 | TGTGCCAGTAGTGAAACCCTAGAACTAGCGATCGGTTACGAGCAGTACTTC | CASSETLELAIGYEQYF
TRBD1 | TRBJ2-7 | . | TRBV5-6 | 15 | TGTGCCAGCAGCGCCGACGGGACAGGGAACCACGAGCAGTACTTC | CASSADGTGNHEQYF
. | TRBJ2-3 | . | TRBV12-5 | 14 | TGTGCTAGTGGCCCGTCAGGTCGAACAGATACGCAGTATTTT | CASGPSGRTDTQYF
. | TRBJ1-3 | . | TRBV5-4 | 13 | TGTGCCAGCAGCTCGGGGATGCGAAACACCATATATTTT | CASSSGMRNTIYF
TRBD1 | TRBJ1-4 | . | TRBV5-4 | 15 | TGTGCCAGCAGCCGTACAGGGGCCCGGAATGAAAAACTGTTTTTT | CASSRTGARNEKLFF
. | TRBJ2-1 | . | TRBV11-2 | 11 | TGTGCCAGCAGCTTAAGGGGTGAGCAGTTCTTC | CASSLRGEQFF
. | TRBJ1-2 | once | TRBV9 | 12 | TGTGCCAGCAGCGCACAGGGTGGAGGCTACACCTTC | CASSAQGGGYTF
. | TRBJ2-5 | . | TRBV9 | 14 | TGTGCCAGCAACACTTACGGGGGACGGGAGACCCAGTACTTC | CASNTYGGRETQYF
. | TRBJ1-4 | once | TRBV6-5 | 11 | TGTGCCAGCACTCCGTCTGAAAAACTGTTTTTT | CASTPSEKLFF
. | TRBJ2-1 | . | TRBV5-1 | 15 | TGCGCCAGCAGCTTGGAGGACACCTTTAACAATGAGCAGTTCTTC | CASSLEDTFNNEQFF
TRBD1 | TRBJ1-5 | . | TRBV19 | 13 | TGTGCCATAAGGGACAGGGAGAATCAGCCCCAGCATTTT | CAIRDRENQPQHF
TRBD1 | TRBJ2-5 | . | TRBV4-1 | 18 | TGCGCCAGCAGCCAAGGCAGGGGGCCCGGCATCAAGGGGGAGACCCAGTACTTC | CASSQGRGPGIKGETQYF
TRBD2 | TRBJ2-1 | . | TRBV6-5 | 15 | TGTGCCAGCAGTTCCGGGACTAGCGGGAGGAATGAGCAGTTCTTC | CASSSGTSGRNEQFF
TRBD2 | TRBJ2-5 | . | TRBV5-6 | 15 | TGTGCCAGCAGCTTTAAAGCGGGAGGGTGGGAGACCCAGTACTTC | CASSFKAGGWETQYF
TRBD1 | TRBJ1-1 | once | TRBV19 | 14 | TGTGCCAGTATACCCCCCCCAGGGGGGACTGAAGCTTTCTTT | CASIPPPGGTEAFF
TRBD2 | TRBJ2-1 | . | TRBV5-1 | 16 | TGCGCCAGCAGCAGTTCTAGCGGGAGGGGCCTCAATGAGCAGTTCTTC | CASSSSSGRGLNEQFF
. | TRBJ2-1 | . | TRBV5-1 | 16 | TGCGCCAGCAGCTTGGTGGGTGACAGTCTTTCCAGTGAGCAGTTCTTC | CASSLVGDSLSSEQFF
. | TRBJ2-6 | few | TRBV30 | 13 | TGTGCCTGGAGATTCGCTGGGGCCAACGGCCTGACTTTC | CAWRFAGANGLTF
TRBD1 | TRBJ2-3 | . | TRBV27 | 15 | TGTGCCAGCAGTTTTTCTCAGGGGGCTGGAGATACGCAGTATTTT | CASSFSQGAGDTQYF
TRBD1 | TRBJ1-6 | once | TRBV7-2 | 14 | TGTGCCAGCAGCTACAGGGGGCTGAATTCACCCCTCCACTTT | CASSYRGLNSPLHF
TRBD1 | TRBJ2-7 | . | TRBV11-2 | 14 | TGTGCCAGCAGCTTATCGGGACAGAACTACGAGCAGTACTTC | CASSLSGQNYEQYF
TRBD1 | TRBJ1-2 | . | TRBV19 | 15 | TGTGCCAGTAGTATTGGACAGGGGAGCCTCTATGGCTACACCTTC | CASSIGQGSLYGYTF
. | TRBJ1-2 | . | TRBV15 | 15 | TGTGCCACCAGCAGAGATTCAGGGATTTCGGGTGGCTACACCTTC | CATSRDSGISGGYTF